This entry lists 10 T cell receptor beta chains sequenced from one sample in a study of cytomegalovirus exposure and HLA in healthy donors. The PCR contained 60 Vbeta and 13 Jbeta primers. Assay: immunoSEQ multiplex PCR; the TCRdb copy retains only in-frame clones and omits some. Of about 130,000 clones in the sample, less than 80% were seen once. Sequenced material: PBMCs. These receptors came from a woman in her forties or fifties in good health and CMV-seronegative.

This clone came up once. J is TRBJ2-2 and V is TRBV4-1, with TRBD1 matching over 8 bases. The ends lost 3 bases at V and 2 bases at J; junction bases unmatched: 5. The CDR3 spans 16 residues. CDR1 is MGHRA, CDR2 YSYEKL, per germline. CDR3: CASSHPAGGNTGELFF. The DNA of the CDR3 is TGCGCCAGCAGCCATCCCGCAGGGGGCAACACCGGGGAGCTGTTTTTT.

The V call is TRBV9, the J call TRBJ1-6; D remains unclear. V was clipped by 4 bases and J by 0 bases, with 11 bases between them. This CDR3 contains 16 residues. The germline CDR1 and CDR2 sequences are SGDLS and YYNGEE. The CDR3 loop is CASSQAGSSYNSPLHF. Written as DNA, the CDR3 is TGTGCCAGCAGCCAAGCGGGGAGCTCCTATAATTCACCCCTCCACTTT.

The V call is TRBV7-8, the J call TRBJ2-5; 7 nucleotides agree with TRBD2. This CDR3 spans 16 amino acids. Germline V gene data show CDR1 as SGHVS and CDR2 as FQNEAQ. With V trimmed by 4 bases and J by 5 bases, 13 bases remained unmatched. The CDR3 sequence is CASSSARAGEKETQYF. The DNA for the CDR3 is TGTGCCAGCAGCTCCGCGAGGGCGGGAGAGAAGGAGACCCAGTACTTC.

CDR3 DNA sequence: TGTGCCAGCAGCTTAAGGCCCTCTAGAGCGGGAGGGCCGTATGGCGAGCAGTACTTC. This sequence encodes CASSLRPSRAGGPYGEQYF. V gene TRBV7-2 combines with J gene TRBJ2-7, with 10 bases matching TRBD2. The germline V gene encodes CDR1 SGHTA and CDR2 FQGNSA. The V segment lost 2 bases and the J segment 6 bases; nucleotides outside the gene matches: 19. The CDR3 length is 19 residues. The whole variable domain, filled in from reference TRBV7-2 and TRBJ2-7, reads GAGVSQSPSNKVTEKGKDVELRCDPISGHTALYWYRQSLGQGLEFLIYFQGNSAPDKSGLPSDRFSAERTGGSVSTLTIQRTQQEDSAVYLCASSLRPSRAGGPYGEQYFGPGTRLTVT.

This chain connects TRBV2 to TRBJ2-7; 8 bases line up with TRBD1. The CDR3 loop spans 14 amino acids. Trimming at V came to 6 bases and at J to 7 bases, leaving 11 bases not matched to a gene. Germline assignment: CDR1 SNHLY and CDR2 FYNNEI. The CDR3 coding sequence is TGTGCCAGCAGCGGACAGGGAGCAGGCGAGGAGCAGTACTTC. Its protein product is CASSGQGAGEEQYF.

This sequence joins TRBV6-1 and TRBJ1-3, with TRBD1 matching over 9 bases. The CDR3 is made up of 14 amino acids. Germline CDR1 is MNHNS and CDR2 is SASEGT. V was clipped by 8 bases and J by 1 base; unmatched bases: 3. The CDR3 is CASADRGSGNTIYF. CDR3 nucleotide sequence: TGTGCCAGCGCCGACAGGGGGTCTGGAAACACCATATATTTT.

The J gene is TRBJ2-2, the V gene TRBV4-1; TRBD1 might be the D (6 bases). Germline-derived CDR1 and CDR2 are MGHRA and YSYEKL. Trimming left V 3 bases short and J 3 bases short, with 11 bases between. This CDR3 is 15 amino acids long. The CDR3 nucleotides are TGCGCCAGCAGCCACAGGGGATGGGACACCGGGGAGCTGTTTTTT. As protein: CASSHRGWDTGELFF.

The V gene is TRBV28, the J gene TRBJ1-2; 7 nucleotides line up with TRBD1. V lost 3 bases, J lost 6 bases, and 10 bases stayed unmatched. Germline lookup yields CDR1 MDHEN and CDR2 SYDVKM. The CDR3 length is 15 residues. The DNA of the CDR3 is TGTGCCAGCAGTTTTTTCGACAGGGTCTTGGATGGCTACACCTTC. It yields the protein CASSFFDRVLDGYTF.

This chain links TRBV28 with TRBJ2-6; D is ambiguous. This CDR3 is 15 amino acids long. Germline V gives CDR1 MDHEN, CDR2 SYDVKM. Trimming took 4 bases from V and 4 from J, leaving 11 bases between them. The CDR3 sequence is CASSSDWSGANVLTF. DNA for the CDR3: TGTGCCAGCAGTTCCGACTGGTCCGGGGCCAACGTCCTGACTTTC.

The rearrangement links TRBV30 to TRBJ1-2; D is unclear. The CDR3 spans 14 residues. Germline V gene sequence: CDR1 GTSNPN, CDR2 SVGIG (reference sequence). V was cut by 1 base and J by 0 bases, with 9 bases left in between. The CDR3 nucleotides are TGTGCCTGGAGTGATCTTGAGGCTAACTATGGCTACACCTTC. Translated, it gives CAWSDLEANYGYTF.